This T cell receptor beta chain was found in a study of cytomegalovirus exposure and HLA in healthy donors. General observations from the study: Indistinguishable V segments such as TRBV6-2 and TRBV6-3 were excluded. In an earlier analysis, most TCR beta V segments were productive about 87% or about 30% of the time. The authors later found TCR association rates varying by HLA locus, with DRB1 most and HLA-C fewest.

Details on this clone: Its antigen remains unidentified.

The PCR ran on 60 Vbeta and 13 Jbeta primers. Only in-frame clones appear in the TCRdb table, and some are missing; sequencing was by immunoSEQ multiplex PCR. The profile shows fewer than 250,000 clones, around 80% of them singletons. The V and J ends lost 5 bases and 1 base respectively, with 12 bases between them. This CDR3 region has 14 residues. Germline lookup yields CDR1 SEHNR and CDR2 FQNEAQ (reference sequence). The clonotype was recovered from a girl between 2 and 10 years old in good health and CMV-seronegative. V and J are TRBV7-9 and TRBJ2-7; D remains unclear. The sequenced material came from PBMCs. The CDR3 region is CASSLLSGSYEQYF. The CDR3 nucleotides are TGTGCCAGCAGCCTACTAAGTGGATCCTACGAGCAGTACTTC. The full variable domain, completed using reference TRBV7-9 and TRBJ2-7, is DTGVSQNPRHKITKRGQNVTFRCDPISEHNRLYWYRQTLGQGPEFLTYFQNEAQLEKSRLLSDRFSAERPKGSFSTLEIQRTEQGDSAMYLCASSLLSGSYEQYFGPGTRLTVT.